This entry lists 17 T cell receptor beta chains sequenced from one sample in a study of blood T cell repertoires in COVID-19 (dated by TCRdb to 2019 to 2021). Library preparation used the immunoSEQ multiplex PCR assay. TCRdb provides this immuneACCESS table in a form limited to in-frame rearrangements. Some clones are lacking; in checked studies, under half of them reflect an unresolved V gene, and why the rest are absent is not known. The sample table records roughly 160,000 clones; 80% to 90% of these occur just once. About 8.2% of the sample is in the top ten clones. Sequencing was carried out using peripheral blood. Receptors originate from a man in his sixties with acute or convalescent COVID-19.

The chain is built from TRBV28 and TRBJ1-1, with a tentative D call TRBD1 (5 bases). Germline V gives CDR1 MDHEN, CDR2 SYDVKM. The V and J ends lost 2 bases and 8 bases respectively, with 6 bases between them. CDR3 length: 11 amino acids. The DNA of the CDR3 is TGTGCCAGCAGTTTAGACAGCGAAGCTTTCTTT. Translated, it gives CASSLDSEAFF.

The chain couples TRBV3-1 (or the pseudogene TRBV3-2) to TRBJ2-1; 12 nucleotides agree with TRBD1. The CDR3 sequence is 14 residues long. Trimming took 6 bases from V and 8 from J; bases not matched to a gene: 5. From germline, CDR1 is LGHDT and CDR2 YNNKEL (reference sequence). CDR3 loop: CASSRDRGRYEQFF. The DNA of the CDR3 is TGTGCCAGCAGTCGGGACAGGGGGCGTTATGAGCAGTTCTTC.

This chain joins TRBV19 and TRBJ2-7; the match to TRBD2 covers 12 bases. With 6 bases clipped from V and 1 base from J, the junction kept 10 bases outside the gene matches. CDR3 length equals 17 residues. Germline CDR1 is LNHDA and CDR2 is SQIVND (reference sequence). CDR3 nucleotide sequence: TGTGCCAGTAGATTCGACGGGCTAGCGGGAGGGTCCTACGAGCAGTACTTC. Amino acid sequence: CASRFDGLAGGSYEQYF.

The chain recombines TRBV27 with TRBJ1-1; 7 bases are shared with TRBD1. V lost 5 bases to trimming and J lost 5 bases; unmatched junction nucleotides: 2. Germline loops: CDR1 MNHEY, CDR2 SMNVEV (reference sequence). CDR3 size: 12 residues. The CDR3 loop reads CASSIQGTEAFF. CDR3 DNA: TGTGCCAGCAGTATACAGGGGACTGAAGCTTTCTTT.

J is TRBJ1-4 and V is TRBV18, with D hard to call. V was trimmed by 3 bases and J by 5 bases, leaving 10 bases between them. The CDR3 is made up of 14 amino acids. Germline V gene lookup returns CDR1 KGHSH and CDR2 LQKENI. The CDR3 coding sequence is TGTGCCAGCTCACCGTCAGCTAGGAATGAAAAACTGTTTTTT. Translated, it gives CASSPSARNEKLFF.

J is TRBJ1-3 and V is TRBV3-1 (or the pseudogene TRBV3-2); no firm D call. The CDR3 is 15 residues long. The V gene lost 0 bases and the J gene lost 0 bases, with 6 bases spanning the gap. Germline CDR1 and CDR2: LGHDT and YNNKEL (reference sequence). CDR3 bases: TGTGCCAGCAGCCAAGATCGGAGCTCTGGAAACACCATATATTTT. Translation gives CASSQDRSSGNTIYF.

The chain joins TRBV7-8 to TRBJ1-2, with 9 nucleotides matching TRBD1. The CDR3 totals 16 residues. V shed 1 base and J 7 bases; nucleotides not matched to a gene: 10. The germline V gene encodes CDR1 SGHVS and CDR2 FQNEAQ. The CDR3 DNA is TGTGCCAGCAGCTTAGTCGGGGGACAGGGCAGGGCTGGCTACACCTTC. Its protein product is CASSLVGGQGRAGYTF.

The chain carries TRBV5-8 and TRBJ1-2; D remains unclear. This CDR3 is built from 13 residues. Germline lookup yields CDR1 SGHTS and CDR2 YDEGEE. V gave up 4 bases and J gave up 5 bases, with 12 bases separating them. The CDR3 protein is CASSLTTEYGYTF. In nucleotides, the CDR3 is TGTGCCAGCAGCCTTACGACTGAGTATGGCTACACCTTC.

The chain combines TRBV3-1 (or the pseudogene TRBV3-2) with TRBJ1-3; D remains ambiguous. This CDR3 has 15 amino acids. Trimming shortened V by 1 base and J by 2 bases, and 9 bases separated the two germline ends. CDR1 LGHDT and CDR2 YNNKEL come from the germline V gene (reference sequence). This CDR3 is CASSQGGGPGNTIYF. The CDR3 DNA is TGTGCCAGCAGCCAAGGAGGAGGTCCTGGAAACACCATATATTTT.

This chain joins TRBV29-1 and TRBJ2-1; possibly TRBD2 for D (5 bases). The CDR3 has 12 amino acids. In germline, CDR1 is SQVTM, CDR2 ANQGSEA. V was cut by 4 bases and J by 4 bases, with 8 bases left in between. The CDR3 coding sequence is TGCAGCGTTGTCGCGGGTTACAATGAGCAGTTCTTC. Its protein product is CSVVAGYNEQFF.

The chain carries TRBV28 and TRBJ2-2, with 7 bases matching TRBD2. CDR3 length: 16 residues. The trim removed 6 bases at V and 6 bases at J, leaving 13 bases unmatched. Germline V CDR1 and CDR2: MDHEN, SYDVKM. The DNA for the CDR3 is TGTGCCAGCAGCCCCCCTGGACTAGTTTTGTCCGGGGAGCTGTTTTTT. Protein: CASSPPGLVLSGELFF.

The chain joins TRBV11-1 to TRBJ2-7, with 10 bases matching TRBD1. CDR3 length: 14 amino acids. Germline V gene sequence: CDR1 SGHAT, CDR2 FQDESV (reference sequence). V shed 6 bases, J shed 5 bases, and the junction held 7 bases outside the gene matches. This chain's CDR3 is CASSPGQGINEQYF. Written as DNA, the CDR3 is TGTGCCAGCAGTCCGGGACAGGGGATTAACGAGCAGTACTTC.

A few counts support this clone. The gene calls are TRBV7-9 and TRBJ2-5, with 12 bases aligning to TRBD2. V shed 4 bases, J shed 5 bases, and the junction held 11 bases outside the gene matches. Germline-derived CDR1 and CDR2 are SEHNR and FQNEAQ (reference sequence). There are 17 residues in the CDR3. In DNA, the CDR3 is TGTGCCAGCAGCTCCGGACTAGCGGGGCGGGGCGGGGAGACCCAGTACTTC. Translated: CASSSGLAGRGGETQYF. Together with reference TRBV7-9 and TRBJ2-5, the CDR3 gives the full variable domain: DTGVSQNPRHKITKRGQNVTFRCDPISEHNRLYWYRQTLGQGPEFLTYFQNEAQLEKSRLLSDRFSAERPKGSFSTLEIQRTEQGDSAMYLCASSSGLAGRGGETQYFGPGTRLLVL.

The V and J genes are TRBV7-2 and TRBJ2-7, with a possible D match to TRBD2 (6 bases). V lost 1 base, J lost 6 bases, and 16 bases lay in between. The CDR3 is 15 residues long. Germline V gives CDR1 SGHTA, CDR2 FQGNSA. CDR3: CASSLEASRDSEQYF. The CDR3 DNA reads TGTGCCAGCAGCTTAGAGGCCTCGCGGGACTCCGAGCAGTACTTC.

J is TRBJ1-1 and V is TRBV29-1, with D hard to call. Looked up from germline, CDR1 is SQVTM and CDR2 is ANQGSEA. The CDR3 is made up of 13 amino acids. The V and J ends lost 7 bases and 0 bases respectively, with 12 bases between them. CDR3 nucleotide sequence: TGCAGCGCCTTCAGGCAGTTGAACACTGAAGCTTTCTTT. Its translation is CSAFRQLNTEAFF. The full variable domain, with the rest looked up from reference TRBV29-1 and TRBJ1-1, is SAVISQKPSRDICQRGTSLTIQCQVDSQVTMMFWYRQQPGQSLTLIATANQGSEATYESGFVIDKFPISRPNLTFSTLTVSNMSPEDSSIYLCSAFRQLNTEAFFGQGTRLTVV.

This clone was counted once. The chain joins TRBV3-1 (or the pseudogene TRBV3-2) to TRBJ2-3, with D tentatively TRBD2 (6 bases). Germline CDR1 reads LGHDT; CDR2 reads YNNKEL (reference sequence). V lost 4 bases and J lost 2, with 10 bases in between. This CDR3 is 14 amino acids long. CDR3 bases: TGTGCCAGCAGCCTCCGGGGGTCCACAGATACGCAGTATTTT. It is translated as CASSLRGSTDTQYF.

J is TRBJ2-6 and V is TRBV6-4, with D maybe TRBD1 (6 bases). The germline V and J ends were trimmed by 5 bases and 6 bases, with 11 bases remaining between them. Germline lookup yields CDR1 MRHNA and CDR2 SNTAGT. This CDR3 has 14 residues. CDR3 bases: TGTGCCAGCAGTCCGGACAGTCAGGCCAACGTCCTGACTTTC. Protein: CASSPDSQANVLTF.